Presented here are 14 T cell receptor beta chains from one specimen sequenced in a study of control samples from healthy donors and cancer patients (dated by TCRdb to 2020 to 2022). The library was made by the immunoSEQ multiplex PCR assay. Imported from immuneACCESS, the table was reduced by TCRdb to in-frame sequences with V and J called. These copies leave out some clones; in studies compared against another copy, an unresolved V gene accounts for under half, and the cause of the remainder is not known. The sample includes tens of thousands of clones, with around 92% observed a single time. The ten largest clones take up 15% to 20% of the sample. The source material was blood. These receptors were collected from a man aged 50 to 59 in good health.

The V and J genes are TRBV12-3 or TRBV12-4 and TRBJ1-4; D remains ambiguous. There are 12 residues in the CDR3. With 10 bases removed from V and 7 bases from J, the gap between germline ends came to 13 bases. This CDR3 reads CATGESSEKLFF. The CDR3 nucleotides are TGTGCCACCGGGGAGTCGAGTGAAAAACTGTTTTTT.

The V and J genes are TRBV3-1 (or the pseudogene TRBV3-2) and TRBJ2-1; D is perhaps TRBD2 (5 bases). This CDR3 region has 14 residues. The V end was cut by 4 bases, the J end by 3 bases, with 10 bases between. Germline assignment: CDR1 LGHDT and CDR2 YNNKEL (reference sequence). CDR3 nucleotides: TGTGCCAGCAGCCGAGCAGGAGGCTACAATGAGCAGTTCTTC. This gives the protein CASSRAGGYNEQFF.

CDR3 loop: CASSYSERRQWDTEAFF. The DNA for the CDR3 is TGTGCCAGCAGTTACTCGGAAAGGAGACAGTGGGACACTGAAGCTTTCTTT. The gene calls are TRBV6-2 or TRBV6-3 and TRBJ1-1, with D tentatively TRBD1 (5 bases). Trimming left V 0 bases short and J 3 bases short, with 17 bases between. The CDR3 is 17 amino acids. CDR1 and CDR2 from the germline V gene are MNHEY and SVGEGT.

This chain links TRBV19 with TRBJ2-7; 10 positions match TRBD1. The trim removed 6 bases at V and 5 bases at J, leaving 7 bases unmatched. CDR3 length: 14 amino acids. Per the germline V gene, CDR1 is LNHDA and CDR2 is SQIVND (reference sequence). The CDR3 region is CASSTGTGEHEQYF. CDR3 DNA: TGTGCCAGTAGCACCGGGACAGGGGAGCACGAGCAGTACTTC.

J is TRBJ2-2 and V is TRBV11-3, with D perhaps assigned TRBD1 or TRBD2 (5 bases each). The length of the CDR3 is 14 residues. V lost 1 base and J lost 5, with 8 bases in between. The germline CDR1 and CDR2 sequences are SGHNT and YENEEA. CDR3 loop: CASSLVGGTGELFF. Written as DNA, the CDR3 is TGTGCCAGCAGCTTAGTTGGGGGAACCGGGGAGCTGTTTTTT. Variable domain in full (rest from reference TRBV11-3 and TRBJ2-2): EAGVVQSPRYKIIEKKQPVAFWCNPISGHNTLYWYLQNLGQGPELLIRYENEEAVDDSQLPKDRFSAERLKGVDSTLKIQPAELGDSAVYLCASSLVGGTGELFFGEGSRLTVL.

The gene calls are TRBV19 and TRBJ1-1, with 7 bases identical to TRBD1. This CDR3 is built from 14 residues. V gave up 5 bases and J gave up 1 base; unmatched junction bases: 4. CDR1 and CDR2 (germline): LNHDA, SQIVND (reference sequence). As DNA, the CDR3 is TGTGCCAGTAGTGTGGGACAGCCGAACACTGAAGCTTTCTTT. This codes for CASSVGQPNTEAFF.

This chain links TRBV10-2 with TRBJ1-5, with 8 positions matching TRBD1. The CDR3 is 17 residues long. V lost 2 bases, J lost 1 base, and 7 bases stayed unmatched. Germline-derived CDR1 and CDR2 are WSHSY and SAAADI. The CDR3 DNA reads as TGCGCCAGCAGTGAGAAGGACAGGGTCAAGAGCAATCAGCCCCAGCATTTT. This gives the protein CASSEKDRVKSNQPQHF.

DNA for the CDR3: TGTGCCAGCAGCCAAAGGACCTCGGCGGGTGGAAACACCATATATTTT. It specifies CASSQRTSAGGNTIYF. The chain recombines TRBV3-1 (or the pseudogene TRBV3-2) with TRBJ1-3; the D is unclear. V lost 2 bases to trimming and J lost 3 bases, with 14 bases between them. CDR3 length: 16 amino acids. Germline CDR1 LGHDT, CDR2 YNNKEL (reference sequence).

The table lists this clone with a count of one. As DNA, the CDR3 is TGTGCCAGCAGTTTATCAGGGGATCAGCCCCAGCATTTT. It encodes CASSLSGDQPQHF. This chain links TRBV27 with TRBJ1-5, with D perhaps TRBD1 (5 bases). Germline CDR1 reads MNHEY; CDR2 reads SMNVEV (reference sequence). V lost 0 bases, J lost 5 bases, and 5 bases lay in between. This CDR3 region has 13 residues.

The CDR3 loop is CAISEDRRYSNEQFF. The CDR3 DNA reads TGTGCCATCAGTGAGGACAGGAGGTATAGTAATGAGCAGTTCTTC. The chain carries TRBV10-3 and TRBJ2-1; tentatively, D is TRBD1 (6 bases). The V end lost 2 bases, the J end lost 7 bases, and 15 bases lay between the germline ends. CDR3 length: 15 amino acids. Germline values: CDR1 ENHRY, CDR2 SYGVKD.

The chain uses TRBV19 and TRBJ2-1, with 8 positions matching TRBD2. The trim removed 5 bases at V and 0 bases at J, leaving 9 bases unmatched. Germline lookup yields CDR1 LNHDA and CDR2 SQIVND (reference sequence). CDR3 length equals 17 residues. Here the CDR3 DNA reads TGTGCCAGTAGTCTACTAGCGGACCCCTCCTCCTACAATGAGCAGTTCTTC. This translates into CASSLLADPSSYNEQFF.

The gene calls are TRBV30 and TRBJ1-3, with D uncertain. The ends were cut back, 1 base at V and 8 bases at J, with 9 bases in the middle. CDR3 length: 12 amino acids. Germline lookup yields CDR1 GTSNPN and CDR2 SVGIG (reference sequence). The CDR3 coding sequence is TGTGCCTGGAGTGCTAACGGTGACACCATATATTTT. Encoded protein: CAWSANGDTIYF.

V usage is TRBV7-2 and J usage is TRBJ1-4; TRBD1 might be the D (5 bases). The length of the CDR3 is 14 residues. From germline, CDR1 is SGHTA and CDR2 FQGNSA. Trimming left V 5 bases short and J 7 bases short, with 14 bases between. DNA of the CDR3: TGTGCCAGCAGCCCCTCAGGACAACGTGAAAAACTGTTTTTT. Its translation is CASSPSGQREKLFF.

The chain employs TRBV5-1 and TRBJ2-3, with D perhaps TRBD2 (7 bases). The V and J ends lost 2 bases and 1 base respectively, with 11 bases between them. CDR1 SGHRS and CDR2 YFSETQ come from the germline V gene. This CDR3 comprises 15 residues. CDR3 coding DNA: TGCGCCAGCAGCTTCGGGGGGCGAGGCACAGATACGCAGTATTTT. Protein sequence: CASSFGGRGTDTQYF.